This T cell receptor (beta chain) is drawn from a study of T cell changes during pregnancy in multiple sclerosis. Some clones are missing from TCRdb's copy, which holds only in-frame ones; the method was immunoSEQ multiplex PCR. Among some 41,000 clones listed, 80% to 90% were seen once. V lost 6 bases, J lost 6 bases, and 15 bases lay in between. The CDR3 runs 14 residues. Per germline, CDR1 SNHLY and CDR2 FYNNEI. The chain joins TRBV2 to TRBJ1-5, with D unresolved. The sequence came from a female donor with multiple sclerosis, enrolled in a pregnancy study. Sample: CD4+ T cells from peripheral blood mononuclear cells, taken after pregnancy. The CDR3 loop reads CASRTVLGTQPQHF. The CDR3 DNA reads TGTGCCAGCAGGACGGTCCTAGGTACTCAGCCCCAGCATTTT.